Following are 2 T cell receptor beta chains from one sample sequenced in a study of shared clonotypes between healthy human individuals. TCRdb's copy holds only in-frame clones and misses some; the assay was immunoSEQ multiplex PCR. The data contain about 980,000 clones, less than 85% of them seen just once; the ten biggest clones take up around 1.4%. The sequencing input was memory CD4+ T cells sorted from blood. Noted subset: CD45RA-negative fraction. Receptors were obtained from a young man in good health.

This clone has only one observation. The chain uses TRBV5-1 and TRBJ2-1; D gene ambiguous. Germline V gives CDR1 SGHRS, CDR2 YFSETQ. The V end was cut by 7 bases, the J end by 7 bases, with 18 bases between. There are 14 residues in the CDR3. CDR3 in amino acids: CASSPILPWNEQFF. DNA of the CDR3: TGCGCCAGCTCCCCTATTCTACCGTGGAATGAGCAGTTCTTC.

This clone has just one count. The chain joins TRBV4-3 to TRBJ2-3, with a tentative D call TRBD2 (5 bases). Germline loops: CDR1 LGHNA, CDR2 YSLEER. V was cut by 0 bases and J by 2 bases, with 15 bases left in between. The CDR3 is made up of 17 amino acids. The CDR3 nucleotides are TGCGCCAGCAGCCAAGATTTCGGAAGCGGATACACAGATACGCAGTATTTT. This translates into CASSQDFGSGYTDTQYF.